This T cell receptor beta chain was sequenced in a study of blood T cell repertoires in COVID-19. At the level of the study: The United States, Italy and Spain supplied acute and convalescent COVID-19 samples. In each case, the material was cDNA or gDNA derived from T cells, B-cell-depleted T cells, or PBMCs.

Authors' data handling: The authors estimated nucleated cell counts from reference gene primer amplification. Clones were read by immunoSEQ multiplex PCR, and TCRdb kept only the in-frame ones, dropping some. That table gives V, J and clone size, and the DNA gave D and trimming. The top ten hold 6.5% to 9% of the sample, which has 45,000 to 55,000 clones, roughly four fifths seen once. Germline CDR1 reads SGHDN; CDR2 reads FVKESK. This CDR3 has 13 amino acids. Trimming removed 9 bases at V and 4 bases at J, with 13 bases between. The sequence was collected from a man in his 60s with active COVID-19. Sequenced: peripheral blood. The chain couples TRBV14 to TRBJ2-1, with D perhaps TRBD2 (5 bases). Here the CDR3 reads CASTRSIYNEQFF. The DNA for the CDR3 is TGTGCCAGTACTAGGAGTATTTACAATGAGCAGTTCTTC.